This TCR beta chain was sequenced during a study of follicular helper T cells after annual influenza vaccination. Overall study findings and caveats: Each annual vaccination recalled recurring oligoclonal ICOS+CD38+ cTfh clonotypes.

There are a few counts of this clone. Its antigen is not identified. The CDR3 has 14 residues. Germline-derived CDR1 and CDR2 are SGHTA and FQGNSA. The V gene end was trimmed by 5 bases and the J gene end by 0 bases; junction bases not matched to a gene: 4. Produced via immunoSEQ multiplex PCR; TCRdb's table is partial and in-frame only. Of thousands of clones listed, more than 80% are singletons. Sample time point: 2013-2014 season, 7 days after vaccination. Sorted blood CD4 subsets were sequenced before and after adults received seasonal inactivated influenza vaccine. Cells are cTfh (non-naive CD4+CXCR5+PD-1+), split by ICOS and CD38 into double-positive or double-negative.

The origin of this receptor is an adult who received the influenza vaccine. The V gene is TRBV7-2, the J gene TRBJ2-7, with TRBD1 identical over 7 bases. Sequenced material: CXCR5+ CD38- circulating T follicular helper cells from blood, taken 7 days after influenza vaccination. Subset indicated: circulating Tfh, non-naive CD4+CXCR5+PD-1+ (ICOS+CD38+ or ICOS-CD38-). CDR3 DNA: TGTGCCAGCAGCCTGGACAGGATCTCCTACGAGCAGTACTTC. Protein product: CASSLDRISYEQYF.